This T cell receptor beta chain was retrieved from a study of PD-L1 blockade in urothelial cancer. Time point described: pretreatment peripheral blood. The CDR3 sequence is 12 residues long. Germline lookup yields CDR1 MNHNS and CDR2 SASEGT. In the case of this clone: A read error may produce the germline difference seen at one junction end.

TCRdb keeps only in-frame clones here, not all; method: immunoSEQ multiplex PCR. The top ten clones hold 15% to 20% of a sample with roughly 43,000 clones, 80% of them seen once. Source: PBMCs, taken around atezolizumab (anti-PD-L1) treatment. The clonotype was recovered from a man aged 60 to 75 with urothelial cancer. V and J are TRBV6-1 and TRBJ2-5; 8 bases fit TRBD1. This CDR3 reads CASSEQGTGLNF. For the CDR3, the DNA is TGTGCCAGCAGTGAACAGGGGACAGGCCTAAACTTC.